This TCR beta chain appears in the sequencing data of a study of technical replicates of blood from several donors. Libraries were prepared by immunoSEQ multiplex PCR; TCRdb keeps only in-frame clonotypes and omits some of them. This sample has about 75,000 clones, with around 92% found just once. Germline V gene data show CDR1 as MNHEY and CDR2 as SVGAGI. Trimming shortened V by 6 bases and J by 3 bases, and 6 bases separated the two germline ends. This CDR3 comprises 11 residues. The gene calls are TRBV6-5 and TRBJ2-7; a possible D gene is TRBD1 (6 bases). This receptor was obtained from a human donor in good health. Sample: T cells isolated from PBMCs. The CDR3 protein is CASRQGYEQYF. In DNA form, the CDR3 reads TGTGCCAGCAGACAGGGCTACGAGCAGTACTTC.